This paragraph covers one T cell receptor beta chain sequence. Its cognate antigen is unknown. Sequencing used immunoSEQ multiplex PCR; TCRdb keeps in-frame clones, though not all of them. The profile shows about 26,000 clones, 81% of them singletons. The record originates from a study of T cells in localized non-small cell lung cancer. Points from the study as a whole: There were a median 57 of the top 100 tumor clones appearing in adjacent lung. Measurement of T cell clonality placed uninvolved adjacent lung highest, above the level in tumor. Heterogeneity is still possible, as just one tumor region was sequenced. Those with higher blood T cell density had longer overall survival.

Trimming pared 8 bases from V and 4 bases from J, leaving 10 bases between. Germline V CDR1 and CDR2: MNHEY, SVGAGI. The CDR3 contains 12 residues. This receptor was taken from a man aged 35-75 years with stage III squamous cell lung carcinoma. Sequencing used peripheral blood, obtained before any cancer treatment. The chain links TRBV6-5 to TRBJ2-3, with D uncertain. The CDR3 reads CASLGNADTQYF. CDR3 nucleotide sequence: TGTGCCAGCTTAGGTAACGCAGATACGCAGTATTTT.